The 14 T cell receptor beta chains below all came from one sample that was sequenced in a study of human thymus T cells. Repertoires were generated with immunoSEQ multiplex PCR, while TCRdb's copy carries only in-frame clones and drops some. The sample records 65,000 to 90,000 clones, over 85% being singletons. Thymus tissue was removed during corrective cardiac surgery. Sequencing was carried out using thymus tissue. The receptors come from a girl younger than two with a congenital heart defect but otherwise immunologically healthy.

The V call is TRBV28, the J call TRBJ2-7; tentatively, D is TRBD1 (6 bases). CDR1 and CDR2 from the germline V gene are MDHEN and SYDVKM. Trimming took 3 bases from V and 1 from J, leaving 16 bases between them. The CDR3 has 16 residues. The CDR3: CASSFRQAFSSYEQYF. The CDR3 coding sequence is TGTGCCAGCAGTTTTAGACAGGCTTTCTCTTCCTACGAGCAGTACTTC.

V gene TRBV5-1 combines with J gene TRBJ2-1; maybe TRBD1 (6 bases). Trimming took off 6 bases at V and 7 bases at J, with 23 bases between the two ends. Germline CDR1 reads SGHRS; CDR2 reads YFSETQ. The CDR3 totals 16 residues. This CDR3 is CASIPTGSSKANEQFF. Here the CDR3 DNA reads TGCGCCAGCATCCCAACAGGGTCCTCAAAGGCGAATGAGCAGTTCTTC.

CDR3 residues: CATSRERAEQFF. DNA for the CDR3: TGTGCCACCAGCAGAGAGAGGGCGGAGCAGTTCTTC. J is TRBJ2-1 and V is TRBV15; D might be TRBD2 (5 bases). The germline V gene encodes CDR1 LNHNV and CDR2 YYDKDF (reference sequence). Trimming left V 0 bases short and J 10 bases short, with 7 bases between. This CDR3 is 12 amino acids long.

The chain links TRBV6-6 to TRBJ1-1; no firm D call. The germline gives CDR1 MNHNY, CDR2 SVGAGI (reference sequence). The length of the CDR3 is 11 residues. V lost 2 bases and J lost 3, with 1 base in between. CDR3 sequence (DNA): TGTGCCAGCAGTTACGACACTGAAGCTTTCTTT. Encoded protein: CASSYDTEAFF.

CDR3 sequence reads: CASTGDGECYEQYF. DNA of the CDR3: TGTGCCAGCACTGGGGACGGAGAATGCTACGAGCAGTACTTC. V is TRBV7-9 and J is TRBJ2-7; D is perhaps TRBD1 or TRBD2 (5 bases each). The V end was cut by 7 bases, the J end by 3 bases, with 16 bases between. Germline V gene data show CDR1 as SEHNR and CDR2 as FQNEAQ (reference sequence). This CDR3 has 14 residues. Full variable domain (rest looked up from reference TRBV7-9 and TRBJ2-7): DTGVSQNPRHKITKRGQNVTFRCDPISEHNRLYWYRQTLGQGPEFLTYFQNEAQLEKSRLLSDRFSAERPKGSFSTLEIQRTEQGDSAMYLCASTGDGECYEQYFGPGTRLTVT.

The chain couples TRBV18 to TRBJ2-7, with TRBD1 matching over 8 bases. Per germline, CDR1 KGHSH and CDR2 LQKENI. Trimming at V came to 3 bases and at J to 1 base, leaving 14 bases not matched to a gene. This CDR3 has 18 amino acids. The CDR3 protein is CASSPSDRVDTESYEQYF. CDR3 nucleotides: TGTGCCAGCTCACCCTCGGACAGGGTTGATACTGAGTCCTACGAGCAGTACTTC.

The rearrangement uses TRBV30 and TRBJ1-1; D is unresolved. The CDR3 length is 12 residues. Trimming shortened V by 5 bases and J by 3 bases, and 10 bases separated the two germline ends. The germline V gene has CDR1 GTSNPN and CDR2 SVGIG (reference sequence). The CDR3 nucleotides are TGTGCCTGGGGATTCCGGGACACTGAAGCTTTCTTT. Protein: CAWGFRDTEAFF.

The rearrangement links TRBV7-6 to TRBJ1-2; perhaps TRBD1 as D (6 bases). CDR1 is SGHVS, CDR2 FNYEAQ, per germline. The CDR3 covers 17 residues. Trimming pared 5 bases from V and 0 bases from J, leaving 19 bases between. As DNA, the CDR3 is TGTGCCAGCAGCCCCAGGCAGGGGACAAGAGCTAACTATGGCTACACCTTC. Translated: CASSPRQGTRANYGYTF.

The chain couples TRBV27 to TRBJ1-5, with D uncertain. The V and J ends lost 6 bases and 3 bases respectively, with 6 bases between them. Germline CDR1 reads MNHEY; CDR2 reads SMNVEV (reference sequence). The CDR3 length is 12 residues. CDR3 sequence reads: CASRGFNQPQHF. CDR3 in DNA: TGTGCCAGCAGGGGTTTCAATCAGCCCCAGCATTTT.

This chain joins TRBV7-2 and TRBJ2-1; 12 bases line up with TRBD2. V was clipped by 5 bases and J by 9 bases; unmatched bases: 14. CDR3 length equals 17 residues. CDR1 SGHTA and CDR2 FQGNSA come from the germline V gene. The CDR3 DNA sequence: TGTGCCAGCAGCGCAAACCCTAGCGGGAGGGCCCCCGCTGAGCAGTTCTTC. Protein sequence: CASSANPSGRAPAEQFF.

The rearrangement uses TRBV5-1 and TRBJ1-1, with D possibly TRBD1 on 5 matching bases. The V end was cut by 1 base, the J end by 0 bases, with 10 bases between. Germline loops: CDR1 SGHRS, CDR2 YFSETQ. There are 15 residues in the CDR3. The CDR3 is CASSLLAGMNTEAFF. CDR3 coding DNA: TGCGCCAGCAGCTTGCTCGCAGGGATGAACACTGAAGCTTTCTTT.

V usage is TRBV6-1 and J usage is TRBJ2-2; TRBD2 agrees at 11 bases. V shed 7 bases and J 7 bases; nucleotides not matched to a gene: 5. This CDR3 region has 14 residues. Per germline, CDR1 MNHNS and CDR2 SASEGT. The DNA for the CDR3 is TGTGCCAGCATCCTAGCGGGAGGAAGCGGGGAGCTGTTTTTT. Encoded protein: CASILAGGSGELFF.

This sequence joins TRBV5-1 and TRBJ1-2, with TRBD1 as a possible D gene (6 bases). The CDR3 extends over 19 amino acids. Germline V CDR1 and CDR2: SGHRS, YFSETQ. Trimming stripped 5 bases from V and 4 bases from J, with 30 bases between. The CDR3 nucleotides read TGCGCCAGCAGGCGAGTCGTCGGCGAAACTAAACAGGGACTCTATGGCTACACCTTC. This sequence encodes CASRRVVGETKQGLYGYTF.

This rearrangement joins TRBV27 to TRBJ2-5; TRBD2 aligns across 8 bases. V lost 3 bases, J lost 4 bases, and 7 bases stayed unmatched. The germline gives CDR1 MNHEY, CDR2 SMNVEV (reference sequence). The CDR3 has 15 residues. CDR3 DNA sequence: TGTGCCAGCAGTTTCAAGCGGGAGAAGGGAGAGACCCAGTACTTC. This encodes CASSFKREKGETQYF.